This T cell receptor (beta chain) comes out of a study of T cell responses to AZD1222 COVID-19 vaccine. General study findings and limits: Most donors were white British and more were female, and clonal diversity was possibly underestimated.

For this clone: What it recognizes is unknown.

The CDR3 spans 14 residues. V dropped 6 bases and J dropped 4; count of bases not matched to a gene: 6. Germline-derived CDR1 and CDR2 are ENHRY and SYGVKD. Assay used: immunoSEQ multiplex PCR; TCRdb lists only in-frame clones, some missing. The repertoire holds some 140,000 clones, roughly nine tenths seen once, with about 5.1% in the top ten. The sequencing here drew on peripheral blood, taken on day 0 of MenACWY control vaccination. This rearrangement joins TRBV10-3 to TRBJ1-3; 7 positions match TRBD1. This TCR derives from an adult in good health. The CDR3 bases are TGTGCCATCAGACCGGGACAGAGGGGAAACACCATATATTTT. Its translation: CAIRPGQRGNTIYF.